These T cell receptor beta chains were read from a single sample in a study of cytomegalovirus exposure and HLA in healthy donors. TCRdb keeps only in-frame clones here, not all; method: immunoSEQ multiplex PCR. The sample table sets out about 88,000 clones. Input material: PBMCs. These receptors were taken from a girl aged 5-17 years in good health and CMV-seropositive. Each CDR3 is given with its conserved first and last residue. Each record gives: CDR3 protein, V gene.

CASRDLNTEAFF,TRBV6-6
CASSLTASTQGELFF,TRBV7-2
CASSDPGQQQETQYF,TRBV6-4
CSVTLDYRGRWEQYF,TRBV29-1
CASSEGGAALGGYGYTF,TRBV9
CASSQDYWSGDEQYF,TRBV4-3
CASSSSLRETQYF,TRBV7-6
CASRGRTGGDVKQYF,TRBV2
CASSYMAGGQGEQFF,TRBV6-5
CASRPGSSGSYEQYF,TRBV6-5
CASSLGEQGPQENQYF,TRBV7-2
CASSLGLEAGELFF,TRBV7-9
CASSLDRGRETQYF,TRBV6-6
CSGGGGQASGVYEQFF,TRBV29-1
CASSSYPPDPSRDNSPLHF,TRBV7-6
CASSLGLGEAFF,TRBV7-9
CASSKGHTTGELFF,TRBV25-1
CASSLDSLGQGNSPLHF,TRBV28
CASSEPGTGESSLHF,TRBV25-1
CASSLWASGGVTYEQYF,TRBV5-6
CARSSATGKGGYTF,TRBV5-3
CASSVASGSYEQYF,TRBV9
CASSARTGIPGANVLTF,TRBV5-6
CASTVRRGVGKLFF,TRBV27
CASSPRAELRATDTQYF,TRBV7-6
CASSRPGWDQPQHF,TRBV27
CASSQATGLGNIQYF,TRBV4-3
CASSYSIGEADTQYF,TRBV6-5
CSVSTLGAGGLNEQFF,TRBV29-1
CASRRGQDTGELFF,TRBV5-1
CASSQERENTIYF,TRBV4-3
CASSPLVGEVSLHF,TRBV4-3
CASSLEGVPSEKLFF,TRBV7-8
CASRPPGSKGQPQHF,TRBV27
CASSSRGTATPSPLHF,TRBV6-6
CAYRTGTTAEQFF,TRBV5-4
CASSLWGEPQHF,TRBV7-2
CASSEEAATNEKLFF,TRBV2
CASWAGTTGELFF,TRBV6-5
CASSQGLYLGNEQFF,TRBV4-3
CASSSCSGGCDEQFF,TRBV5-6
CATSYDTQETQYF,TRBV15
CASSRPYRNEKLFF,TRBV28
CASSPDGGAGVSQYF,TRBV6-5
CASSPPAGGLIGELFF,TRBV18
CASSLGRIGKGYTF,TRBV5-6
CASSHGKWGQTSTDTQYF,TRBV4-3
CASSVLGGSYNSPLHF,TRBV19
CASQQGVYSNQPQHF,TRBV4-1
CSGQESAYEQYF,TRBV29-1
CASSRLGPTDTQYF,TRBV7-2
CAWSVQTGPNYGYTF,TRBV30
CASSQGASRLGNTQYF,TRBV4-1
CASSQDLEGPYQETQYF,TRBV4-3
CASSSAGTGSAGNTIYF,TRBV5-1
CASVLGLALHNEQFF,TRBV6-1